The TCR beta chain under discussion was sequenced for a study of blood T cell repertoires in COVID-19. Produced via immunoSEQ multiplex PCR; TCRdb's table is partial and in-frame only. The top ten hold approximately 4.3% of the sample, which has 100,000 to 150,000 clones, around 89% seen once. Seattle cases were enrolled at active infection and followed longitudinally. The CDR3 spans 13 residues. The V end lost 5 bases, the J end lost 0 bases, and 5 bases lay between the germline ends. The V gene's germline CDR1 is KGHSH and CDR2 LQKENI. In its sample, this clone was seen once. The source of this sequence is a man between 60 and 75 years old with COVID-19, enrolled during active disease. The sample taken for sequencing was peripheral blood. The rearrangement uses TRBV18 and TRBJ1-5; D ambiguous. The CDR3 region is CASSSHSNQPQHF. The CDR3 DNA sequence: TGTGCCAGCTCATCCCATAGCAATCAGCCCCAGCATTTT. Based on the CDR3 plus reference TRBV18 and TRBJ1-5, the full variable domain is NAGVMQNPRHLVRRRGQEARLRCSPMKGHSHVYWYRQLPEEGLKFMVYLQKENIIDESGMPKERFSAEFPKEGPSILRIQQVVRGDSAAYFCASSSHSNQPQHFGDGTRLSIL.